This T cell receptor (beta chain) came from a study of blood T cell repertoires in COVID-19. Study in general: The samples span acute and convalescent COVID-19 from the United States, Italy and Spain. T cells, B-cell-depleted T cells, or PBMCs provided the cDNA or gDNA that served as material.

This CDR3 has 14 amino acids. With 6 bases clipped from V and 1 base from J, the junction kept 4 bases outside the gene matches. In germline, CDR1 is SGHRS, CDR2 YFSETQ. Original methodology: Estimated nucleated cell counts came from reference gene primer amplification. Here immunoSEQ multiplex PCR was the method, and the copy in TCRdb shows in-frame clones only, minus some. Clone size and V and J calls were adopted from that table, with D and trimming inferred from the DNA. The sample records some 150,000 clones, about 86% being singletons. The specimen sequenced was peripheral blood. The receptor comes from a woman aged 55-70 years with acute or convalescent COVID-19. The chain uses TRBV5-1 and TRBJ2-1, with 7 bases fitting TRBD1. In nucleotides, the CDR3 is TGCGCCAGCAAGACGGGACAGTCCTACAATGAGCAGTTCTTC. Its protein is CASKTGQSYNEQFF.